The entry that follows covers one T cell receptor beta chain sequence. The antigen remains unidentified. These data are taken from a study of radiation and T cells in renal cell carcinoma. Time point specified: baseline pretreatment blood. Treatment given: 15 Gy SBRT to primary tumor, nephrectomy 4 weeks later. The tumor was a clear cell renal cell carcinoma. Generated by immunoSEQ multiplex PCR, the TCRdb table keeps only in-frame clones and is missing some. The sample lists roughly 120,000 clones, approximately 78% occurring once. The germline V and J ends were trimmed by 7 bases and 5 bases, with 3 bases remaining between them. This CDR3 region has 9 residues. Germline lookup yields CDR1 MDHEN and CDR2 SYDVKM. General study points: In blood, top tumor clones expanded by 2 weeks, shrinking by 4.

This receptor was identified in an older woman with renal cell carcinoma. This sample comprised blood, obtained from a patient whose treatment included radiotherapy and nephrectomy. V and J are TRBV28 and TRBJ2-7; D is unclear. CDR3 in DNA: TGTGCCAGCAAGAACGAGCAGTACTTC. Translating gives CASKNEQYF.